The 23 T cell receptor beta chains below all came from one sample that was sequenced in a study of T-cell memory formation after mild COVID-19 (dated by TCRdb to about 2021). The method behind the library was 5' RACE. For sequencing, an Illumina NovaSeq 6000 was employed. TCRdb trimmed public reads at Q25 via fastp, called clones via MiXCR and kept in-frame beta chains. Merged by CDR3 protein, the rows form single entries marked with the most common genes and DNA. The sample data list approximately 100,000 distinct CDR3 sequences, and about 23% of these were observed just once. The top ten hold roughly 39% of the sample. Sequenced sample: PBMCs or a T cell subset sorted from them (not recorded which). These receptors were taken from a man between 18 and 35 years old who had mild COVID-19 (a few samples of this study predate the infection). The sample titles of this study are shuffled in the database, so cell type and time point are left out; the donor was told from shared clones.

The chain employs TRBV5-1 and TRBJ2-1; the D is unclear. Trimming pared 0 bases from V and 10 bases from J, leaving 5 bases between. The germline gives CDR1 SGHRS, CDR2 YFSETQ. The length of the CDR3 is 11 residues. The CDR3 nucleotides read TGCGCCAGCAGCTTGGGGGTCGAGCAGTTCTTC. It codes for CASSLGVEQFF.

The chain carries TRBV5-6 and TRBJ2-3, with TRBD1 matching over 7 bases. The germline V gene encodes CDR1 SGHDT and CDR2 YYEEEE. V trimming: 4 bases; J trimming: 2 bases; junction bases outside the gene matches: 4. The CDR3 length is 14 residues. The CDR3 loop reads CASSTDRDTDTQYF. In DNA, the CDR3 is TGTGCCAGCAGCACAGACAGGGACACAGATACGCAGTATTTT. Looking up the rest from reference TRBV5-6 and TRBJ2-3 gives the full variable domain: DAGVTQSPTHLIKTRGQQVTLRCSPKSGHDTVSWYQQALGQGPQFIFQYYEEEERQRGNFPDRFSGHQFPNYSSELNVNALLLGDSALYLCASSTDRDTDTQYFGPGTRLTVL.

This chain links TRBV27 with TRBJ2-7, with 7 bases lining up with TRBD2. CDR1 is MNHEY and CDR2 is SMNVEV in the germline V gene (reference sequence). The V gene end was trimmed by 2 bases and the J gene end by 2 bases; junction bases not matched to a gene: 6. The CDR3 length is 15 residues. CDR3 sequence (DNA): TGTGCCAGCAGTTTAGGTCGGGGGGTTACCTACGAGCAGTACTTC. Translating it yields CASSLGRGVTYEQYF.

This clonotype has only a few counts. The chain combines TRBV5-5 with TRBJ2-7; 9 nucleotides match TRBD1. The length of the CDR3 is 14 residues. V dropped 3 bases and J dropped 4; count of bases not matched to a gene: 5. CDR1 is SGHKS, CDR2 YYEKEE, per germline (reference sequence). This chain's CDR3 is CASSYRGLLYEQYF. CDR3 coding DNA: TGTGCCAGCAGCTACAGGGGGCTACTATACGAGCAGTACTTC.

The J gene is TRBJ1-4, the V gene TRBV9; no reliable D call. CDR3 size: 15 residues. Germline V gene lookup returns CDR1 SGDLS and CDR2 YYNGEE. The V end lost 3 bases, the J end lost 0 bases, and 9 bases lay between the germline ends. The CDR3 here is CASSAGVATNEKLFF. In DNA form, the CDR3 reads TGTGCCAGCAGCGCAGGCGTTGCAACTAATGAAAAACTGTTTTTT.

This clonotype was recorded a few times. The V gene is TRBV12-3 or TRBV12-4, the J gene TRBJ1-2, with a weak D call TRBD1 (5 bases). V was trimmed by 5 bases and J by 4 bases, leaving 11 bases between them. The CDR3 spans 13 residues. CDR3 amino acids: CASSKTAIYGYTF. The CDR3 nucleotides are TGTGCCAGCAGTAAGACAGCGATCTATGGCTACACCTTC.

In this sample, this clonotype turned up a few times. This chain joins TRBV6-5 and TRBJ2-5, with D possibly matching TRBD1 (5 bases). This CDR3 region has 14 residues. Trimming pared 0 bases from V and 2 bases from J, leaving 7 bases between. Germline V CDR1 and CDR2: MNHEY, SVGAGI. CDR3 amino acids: CASSYSNRQETQYF. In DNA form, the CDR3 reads TGTGCCAGCAGTTACTCGAACAGGCAAGAGACCCAGTACTTC.

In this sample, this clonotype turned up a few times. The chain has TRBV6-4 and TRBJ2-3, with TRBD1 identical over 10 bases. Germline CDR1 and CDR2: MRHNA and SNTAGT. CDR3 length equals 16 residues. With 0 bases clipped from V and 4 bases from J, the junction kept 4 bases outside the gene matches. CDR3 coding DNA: TGTGCCAGCAGTGACTCGGGGGGACAGGGGCCAGATACGCAGTATTTT. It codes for CASSDSGGQGPDTQYF.

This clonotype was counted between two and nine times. The CDR3 coding sequence is TGTGCCAGCAGTTTTACAGGGGGCGAGGAGACCCAGTACTTC. As protein: CASSFTGGEETQYF. The chain has TRBV6-5 and TRBJ2-5; 9 positions agree with TRBD1. CDR3 length: 14 amino acids. Germline lookup yields CDR1 MNHEY and CDR2 SVGAGI. Unmatched junction bases numbered 5, after V lost 4 bases and J lost 5 bases.

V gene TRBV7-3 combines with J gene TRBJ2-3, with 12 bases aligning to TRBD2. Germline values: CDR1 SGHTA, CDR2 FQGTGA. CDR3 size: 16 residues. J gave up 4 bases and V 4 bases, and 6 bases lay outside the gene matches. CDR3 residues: CASSSKTSGGPDTQYF. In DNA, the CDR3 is TGTGCCAGCAGCTCTAAGACTAGCGGGGGCCCAGATACGCAGTATTTT.

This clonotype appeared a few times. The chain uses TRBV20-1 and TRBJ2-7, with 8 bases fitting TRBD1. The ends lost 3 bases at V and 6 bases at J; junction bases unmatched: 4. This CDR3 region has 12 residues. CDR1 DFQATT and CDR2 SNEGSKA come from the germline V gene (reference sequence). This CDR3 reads CSASPDRAEQYF. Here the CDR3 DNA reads TGCAGTGCTAGTCCGGACAGGGCCGAGCAGTACTTC.

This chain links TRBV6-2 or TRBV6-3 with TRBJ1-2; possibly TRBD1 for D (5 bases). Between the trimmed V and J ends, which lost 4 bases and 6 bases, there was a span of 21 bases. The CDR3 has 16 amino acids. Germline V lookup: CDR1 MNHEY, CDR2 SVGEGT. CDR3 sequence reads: CASSSPVGGPAHGYTF. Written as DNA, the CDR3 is TGTGCCAGCAGTTCCCCCGTCGGGGGACCCGCGCATGGCTACACCTTC.

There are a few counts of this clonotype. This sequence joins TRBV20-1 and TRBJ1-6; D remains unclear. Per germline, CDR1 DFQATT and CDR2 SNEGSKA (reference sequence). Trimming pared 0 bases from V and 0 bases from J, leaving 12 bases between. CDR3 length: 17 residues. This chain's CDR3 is CSARDTDSSSYNSPLHF. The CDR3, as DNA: TGCAGTGCTAGAGATACCGATTCAAGCTCCTATAATTCACCCCTCCACTTT.

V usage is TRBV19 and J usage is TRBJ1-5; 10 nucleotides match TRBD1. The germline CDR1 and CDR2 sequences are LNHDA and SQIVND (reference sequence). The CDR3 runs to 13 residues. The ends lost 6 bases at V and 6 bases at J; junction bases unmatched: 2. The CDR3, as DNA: TGTGCCAGTAGGGGGACAGGGGTTCAGCCCCAGCATTTT. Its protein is CASRGTGVQPQHF.

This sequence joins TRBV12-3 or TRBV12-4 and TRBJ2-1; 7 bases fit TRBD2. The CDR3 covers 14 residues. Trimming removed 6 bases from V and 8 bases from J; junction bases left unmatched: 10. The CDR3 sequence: CASSPGGSRDEQFF. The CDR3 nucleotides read TGTGCCAGCAGCCCTGGCGGGAGTCGCGATGAGCAGTTCTTC.

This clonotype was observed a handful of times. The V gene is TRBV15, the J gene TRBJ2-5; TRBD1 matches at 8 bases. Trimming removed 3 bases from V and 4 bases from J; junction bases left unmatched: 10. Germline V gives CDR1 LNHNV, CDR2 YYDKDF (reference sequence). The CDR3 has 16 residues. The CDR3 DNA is TGTGCCACCAGCAGTGGACACAGGGGGTCCAGAGAGACCCAGTACTTC. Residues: CATSSGHRGSRETQYF.

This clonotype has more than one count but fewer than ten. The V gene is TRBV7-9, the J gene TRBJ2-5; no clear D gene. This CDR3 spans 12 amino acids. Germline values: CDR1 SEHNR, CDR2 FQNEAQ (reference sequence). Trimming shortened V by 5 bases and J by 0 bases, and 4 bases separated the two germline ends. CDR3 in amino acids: CASSTYQETQYF. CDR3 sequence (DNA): TGTGCCAGCAGCACGTACCAAGAGACCCAGTACTTC.

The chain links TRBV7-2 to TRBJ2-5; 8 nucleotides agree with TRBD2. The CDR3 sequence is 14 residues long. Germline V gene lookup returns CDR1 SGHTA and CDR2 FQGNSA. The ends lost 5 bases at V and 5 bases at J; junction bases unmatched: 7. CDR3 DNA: TGTGCCAGCAGCGCAAGCGGGGGTGACGAGACCCAGTACTTC. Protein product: CASSASGGDETQYF.

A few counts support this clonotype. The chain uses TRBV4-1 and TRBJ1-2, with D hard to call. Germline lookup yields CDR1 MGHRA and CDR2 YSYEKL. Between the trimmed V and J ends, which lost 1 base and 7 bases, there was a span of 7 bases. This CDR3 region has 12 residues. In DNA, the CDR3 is TGCGCCAGCAGCCAAGGGCTAAGTGGCTACACCTTC. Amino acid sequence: CASSQGLSGYTF.

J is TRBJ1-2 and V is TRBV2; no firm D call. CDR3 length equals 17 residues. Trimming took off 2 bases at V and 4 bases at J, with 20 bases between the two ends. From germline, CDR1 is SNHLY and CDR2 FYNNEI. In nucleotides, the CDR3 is TGTGCCAGCAGTGAATTTATCGGGGTTAGTTTCTTCTATGGCTACACCTTC. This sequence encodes CASSEFIGVSFFYGYTF.

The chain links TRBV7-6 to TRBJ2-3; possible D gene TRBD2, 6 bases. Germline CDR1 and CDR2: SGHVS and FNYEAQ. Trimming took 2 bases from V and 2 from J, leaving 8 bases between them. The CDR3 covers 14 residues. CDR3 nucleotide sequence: TGTGCCAGCAGCTTATCGGGAGTCACAGATACGCAGTATTTT. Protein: CASSLSGVTDTQYF.

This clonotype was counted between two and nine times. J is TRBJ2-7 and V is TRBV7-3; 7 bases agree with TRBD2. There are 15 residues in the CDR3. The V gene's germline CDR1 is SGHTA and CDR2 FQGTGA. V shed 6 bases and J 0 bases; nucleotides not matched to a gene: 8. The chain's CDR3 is CASRQTGLSSYEQYF. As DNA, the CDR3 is TGTGCCAGCAGGCAAACGGGACTATCCTCCTACGAGCAGTACTTC.

The DNA for the CDR3 is TGTGCCAGCAGCCCCCTAGGGGCGCGGGGGGCCAAACTCCAAGAGACCCAGTACTTC. Residues: CASSPLGARGAKLQETQYF. The chain has TRBV7-2 and TRBJ2-5, with TRBD2 identical over 8 bases. This CDR3 has 19 amino acids. Trimming cost V 5 bases and J 1 base; bases outside gene matches: 18. Germline CDR1 SGHTA, CDR2 FQGNSA.